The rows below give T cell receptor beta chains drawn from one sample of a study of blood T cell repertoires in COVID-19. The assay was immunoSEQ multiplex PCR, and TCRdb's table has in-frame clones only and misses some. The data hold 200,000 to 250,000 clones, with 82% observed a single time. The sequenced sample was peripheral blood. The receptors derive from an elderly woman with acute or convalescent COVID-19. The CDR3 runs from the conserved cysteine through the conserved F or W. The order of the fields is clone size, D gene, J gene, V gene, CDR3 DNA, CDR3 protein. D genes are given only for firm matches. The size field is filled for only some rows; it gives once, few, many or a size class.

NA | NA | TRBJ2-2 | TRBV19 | TGTGCCTCCAACTGGATAGGGGCGGAGAAGACCACCGGGGAGCTGTTTTTT | CASNWIGAEKTTGELFF
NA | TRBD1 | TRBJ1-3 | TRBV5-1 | TGCGCCAGCAGCTTGTCGGGACAGGGGGCTGGAGGAAACACCATATATTTT | CASSLSGQGAGGNTIYF
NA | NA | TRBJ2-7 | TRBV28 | TGTGCCAGCAGTTTTACTAACTCCTACGAGCAGTACTTC | CASSFTNSYEQYF
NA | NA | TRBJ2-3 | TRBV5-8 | TGTGCCAGCAGCTTGTCCAGGGCGGATACGCAGTATTTT | CASSLSRADTQYF
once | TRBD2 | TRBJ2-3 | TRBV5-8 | TGTGCCAGCAGCTCGTATGCCGGGAGGCAGGCAGATACGCAGTATTTT | CASSSYAGRQADTQYF
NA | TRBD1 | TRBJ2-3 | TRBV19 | TGTGCCAGTAGTATTCGCTCCGGGACAGCCACAGATACGCAGTATTTT | CASSIRSGTATDTQYF
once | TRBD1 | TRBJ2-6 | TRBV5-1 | TGCGCCAGCAGTTCAGACAGGGCTGGGGCCAACGTCCTGACTTTC | CASSSDRAGANVLTF
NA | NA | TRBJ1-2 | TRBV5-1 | TGCGCCAGCAGCTTCGGCGGGAGGGTTCTCTCTGGCTACACCTTC | CASSFGGRVLSGYTF
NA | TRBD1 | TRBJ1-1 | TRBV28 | TGTGCCAGCAGTTTAAGGGGGCGGCACACTGAAGCTTTCTTT | CASSLRGRHTEAFF
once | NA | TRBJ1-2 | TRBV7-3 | TGTGCCAGCAGCCCATCAGGGGCTAACTATGGCTACACCTTC | CASSPSGANYGYTF
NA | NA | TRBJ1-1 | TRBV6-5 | TGTGCCAGCAGTCGCCCCGGGGGACCTGAAGCTTTCTTT | CASSRPGGPEAFF
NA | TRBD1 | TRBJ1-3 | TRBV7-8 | TGTGCCAGCAGCTTACCCGGGACAGGGGCTGGAAACACCATATATTTT | CASSLPGTGAGNTIYF
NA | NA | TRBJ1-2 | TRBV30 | TGTGCCTGGGGATGGCAGGGGACTGGCTACACCTTC | CAWGWQGTGYTF
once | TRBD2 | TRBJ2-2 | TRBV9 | TGTGCCAGCAGCGGCGGGGGGAACACCGGGGAGCTGTTTTTT | CASSGGGNTGELFF
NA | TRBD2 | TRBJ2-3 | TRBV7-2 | TGTGCCAGCAGCTTCGCCGGGACTACTACCACAGATACGCAGTATTTT | CASSFAGTTTTDTQYF
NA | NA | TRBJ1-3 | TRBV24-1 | TGTGCCACCATGATTTGGGCCCCCTCTGGAAACACCATATATTTT | CATMIWAPSGNTIYF
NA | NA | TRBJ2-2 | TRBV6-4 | TGTGCCAGCAGCGCGGAGGGAGGCAACACCGGGGAGCTGTTTTTT | CASSAEGGNTGELFF
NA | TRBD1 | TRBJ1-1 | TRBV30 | TGTGCCTGGAGGGGCCGACAGGGGATCGGGACTGAAGCTTTCTTT | CAWRGRQGIGTEAFF
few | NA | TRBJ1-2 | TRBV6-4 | TGTGCCAGTTCCCCTGAGACAGCACCCTATGGCTACACCTTC | CASSPETAPYGYTF
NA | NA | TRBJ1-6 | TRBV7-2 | TGTGCCAGCAGCCCCCTTGAGGGCACACCCCTCCACTTT | CASSPLEGTPLHF
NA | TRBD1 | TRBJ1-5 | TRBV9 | TGTGCCAGCAGCCCAGGGACAGTAAATCAGCCCCAGCATTTT | CASSPGTVNQPQHF
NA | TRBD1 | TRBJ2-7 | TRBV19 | TGTGCCAGTAGGGACAGGGCTTCCTACGAGCAGTACTTC | CASRDRASYEQYF
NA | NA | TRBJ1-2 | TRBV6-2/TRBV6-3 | TGTGCCAGCAGTTACAGCGGGGGGATCGGCTACACCTTC | CASSYSGGIGYTF
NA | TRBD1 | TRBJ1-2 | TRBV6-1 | TGTGCCAGCAGTGAACCGGGGACAGGGGAGGGTGGCTACACCTTC | CASSEPGTGEGGYTF
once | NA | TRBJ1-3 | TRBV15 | TGTGCCACCAGCAGAAGAACAGGGTCTGGAAACACCATATATTTT | CATSRRTGSGNTIYF
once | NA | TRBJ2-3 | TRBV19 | TGTGCCAGTAGTATACAACGGGGACAAACAGATACGCAGTATTTT | CASSIQRGQTDTQYF
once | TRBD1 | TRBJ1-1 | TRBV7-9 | TGTGCCAGCAGCTTAGGGGACAGGGGTATGGCTTTCTTT | CASSLGDRGMAFF